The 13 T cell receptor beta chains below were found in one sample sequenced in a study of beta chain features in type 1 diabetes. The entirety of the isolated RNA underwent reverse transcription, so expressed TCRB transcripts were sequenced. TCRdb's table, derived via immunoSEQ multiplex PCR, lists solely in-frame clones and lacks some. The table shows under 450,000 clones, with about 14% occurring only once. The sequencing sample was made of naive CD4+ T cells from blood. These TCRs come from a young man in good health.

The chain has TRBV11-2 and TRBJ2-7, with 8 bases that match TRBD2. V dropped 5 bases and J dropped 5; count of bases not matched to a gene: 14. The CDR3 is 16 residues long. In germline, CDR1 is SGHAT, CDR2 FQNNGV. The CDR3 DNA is TGTGCCAGCAGCAAATCTACCGCGCTAGCGGGCCACGAGCAGTACTTC. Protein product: CASSKSTALAGHEQYF.

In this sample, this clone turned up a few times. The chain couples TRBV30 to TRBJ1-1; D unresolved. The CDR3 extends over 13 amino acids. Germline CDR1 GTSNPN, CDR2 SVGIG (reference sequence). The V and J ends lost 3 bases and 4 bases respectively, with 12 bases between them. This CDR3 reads CAWSKGFSTEAFF. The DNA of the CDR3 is TGTGCCTGGAGCAAGGGCTTCAGCACTGAAGCTTTCTTT.

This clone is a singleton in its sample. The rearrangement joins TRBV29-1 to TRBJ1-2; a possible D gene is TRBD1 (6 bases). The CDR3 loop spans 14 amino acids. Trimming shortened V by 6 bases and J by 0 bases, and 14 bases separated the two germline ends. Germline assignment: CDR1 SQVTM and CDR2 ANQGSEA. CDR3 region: CSVKSGGPNYGYTF. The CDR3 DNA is TGCAGCGTAAAGAGCGGGGGCCCTAACTATGGCTACACCTTC.

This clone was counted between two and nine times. The CDR3 sequence: CASSYLTYEQYF. CDR3 coding DNA: TGTGCCAGCAGTTACCTGACCTACGAGCAGTACTTC. J is TRBJ2-7 and V is TRBV6-5; no reliable D call. The CDR3 length is 12 residues. CDR1 is MNHEY and CDR2 is SVGAGI in the germline V gene. Trimming removed 2 bases at V and 2 bases at J, with 4 bases between.

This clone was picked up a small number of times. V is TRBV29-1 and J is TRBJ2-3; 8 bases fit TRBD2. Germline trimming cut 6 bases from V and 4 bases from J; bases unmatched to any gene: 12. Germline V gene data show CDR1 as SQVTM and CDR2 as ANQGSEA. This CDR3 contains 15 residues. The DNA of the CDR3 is TGCAGCGTCCAACCCTCGGGACTAGTTGCAGATACGCAGTATTTT. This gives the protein CSVQPSGLVADTQYF.

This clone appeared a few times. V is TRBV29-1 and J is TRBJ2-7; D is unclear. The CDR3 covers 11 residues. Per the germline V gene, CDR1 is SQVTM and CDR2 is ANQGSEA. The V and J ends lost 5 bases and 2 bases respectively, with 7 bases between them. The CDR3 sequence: CSVSMTYEQYF. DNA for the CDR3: TGCAGCGTTTCGATGACCTACGAGCAGTACTTC.

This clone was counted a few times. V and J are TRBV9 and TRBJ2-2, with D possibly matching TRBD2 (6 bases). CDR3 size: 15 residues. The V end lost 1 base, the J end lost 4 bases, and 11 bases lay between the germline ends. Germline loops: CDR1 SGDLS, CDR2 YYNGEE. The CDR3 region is CASSVQLAGTGELFF. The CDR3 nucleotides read TGTGCCAGCAGCGTACAACTAGCTGGCACCGGGGAGCTGTTTTTT.

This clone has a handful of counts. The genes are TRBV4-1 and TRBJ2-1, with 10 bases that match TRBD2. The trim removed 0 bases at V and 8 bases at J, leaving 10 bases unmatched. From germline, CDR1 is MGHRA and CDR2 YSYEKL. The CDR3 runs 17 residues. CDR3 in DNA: TGCGCCAGCAGCCAAGATCTTAGCGGGGGGATTTTGGATGAGCAGTTCTTC. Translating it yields CASSQDLSGGILDEQFF.

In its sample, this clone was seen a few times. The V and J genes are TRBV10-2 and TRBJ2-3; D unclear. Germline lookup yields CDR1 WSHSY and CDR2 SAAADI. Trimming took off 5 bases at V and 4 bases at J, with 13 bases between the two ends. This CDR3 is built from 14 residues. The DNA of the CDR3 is TGCGCCAGCAGTTTTGAAGGCCACGCAGATACGCAGTATTTT. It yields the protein CASSFEGHADTQYF.

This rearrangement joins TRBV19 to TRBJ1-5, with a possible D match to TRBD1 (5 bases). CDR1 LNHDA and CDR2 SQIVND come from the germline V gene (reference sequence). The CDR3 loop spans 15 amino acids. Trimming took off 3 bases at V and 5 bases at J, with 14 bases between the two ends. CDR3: CASSMGRGAYQPQHF. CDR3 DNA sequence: TGTGCCAGTAGTATGGGGCGTGGAGCATATCAGCCCCAGCATTTT. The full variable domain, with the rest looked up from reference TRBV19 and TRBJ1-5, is DGGITQSPKYLFRKEGQNVTLSCEQNLNHDAMYWYRQDPGQGLRLIYYSQIVNDFQKGDIAEGYSVSREKKESFPLTVTSAQKNPTAFYLCASSMGRGAYQPQHFGDGTRLSIL.

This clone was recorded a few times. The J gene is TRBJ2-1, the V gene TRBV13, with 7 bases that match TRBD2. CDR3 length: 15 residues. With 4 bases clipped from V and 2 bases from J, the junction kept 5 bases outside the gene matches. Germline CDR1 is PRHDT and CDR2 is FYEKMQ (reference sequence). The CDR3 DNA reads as TGTGCCAGCAGCTCGAAGACTAGCACCTACAATGAGCAGTTCTTC. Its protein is CASSSKTSTYNEQFF.

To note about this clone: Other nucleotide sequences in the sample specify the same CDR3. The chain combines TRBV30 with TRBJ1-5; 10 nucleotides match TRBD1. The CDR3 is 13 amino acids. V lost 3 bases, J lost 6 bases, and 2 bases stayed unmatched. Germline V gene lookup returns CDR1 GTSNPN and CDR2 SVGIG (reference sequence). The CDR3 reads CAWSRDRGQPQHF. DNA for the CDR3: TGTGCCTGGAGCCGGGACAGGGGTCAGCCCCAGCATTTT.

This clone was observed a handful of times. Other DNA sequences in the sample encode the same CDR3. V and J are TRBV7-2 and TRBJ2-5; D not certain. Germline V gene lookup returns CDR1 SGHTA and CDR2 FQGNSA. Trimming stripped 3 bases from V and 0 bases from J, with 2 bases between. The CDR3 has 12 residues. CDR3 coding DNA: TGTGCCAGCAGCTTGTACCAAGAGACCCAGTACTTC. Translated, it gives CASSLYQETQYF.